These 25 T cell receptor beta chains were all obtained from the same sample, sequenced in a study of cytomegalovirus exposure and HLA in healthy donors. 60 Vbeta and 13 Jbeta primers were used in PCR. Assay: immunoSEQ multiplex PCR; the TCRdb copy retains only in-frame clones and omits some. The table has more than 150,000 clones, 65% to 90% seen once. The sample was PBMCs. The origin of the receptors is a girl aged 2 to 10 in good health and CMV-seropositive.

The chain uses TRBV28 and TRBJ1-3, with 7 bases matching TRBD1. The CDR3 runs 14 residues. CDR1 MDHEN and CDR2 SYDVKM come from the germline V gene. Trimming took 6 bases from V and 4 from J; bases not matched to a gene: 6. The CDR3, as DNA: TGTGCCAGCAGCCAACAGGGGAGAGGAAACACCATATATTTT. This gives the protein CASSQQGRGNTIYF.

The rearrangement joins TRBV5-1 to TRBJ2-1; 14 bases are a match to TRBD2. V lost 0 bases to trimming and J lost 9 bases; unmatched junction nucleotides: 5. The CDR3 covers 16 residues. CDR1 is SGHRS and CDR2 is YFSETQ in the germline V gene. CDR3 protein: CASSLDPGLAGGEQFF. The CDR3 nucleotides read TGCGCCAGCAGCTTGGACCCAGGACTAGCGGGGGGTGAGCAGTTCTTC.

The rearrangement links TRBV13 to TRBJ2-7, with TRBD1 matching over 7 bases. Trimming removed 5 bases from V and 0 bases from J; junction bases left unmatched: 10. The CDR3 spans 16 residues. Germline V gene sequence: CDR1 PRHDT, CDR2 FYEKMQ (reference sequence). CDR3 protein: CASSTDRTGFSYEQYF. DNA of the CDR3: TGTGCCAGCAGCACGGATCGGACAGGCTTCTCCTACGAGCAGTACTTC.

The chain employs TRBV19 and TRBJ2-1, with 11 bases matching TRBD2. Trimming removed 3 bases from V and 8 bases from J; junction bases left unmatched: 6. The CDR3 covers 15 residues. Germline-derived CDR1 and CDR2 are LNHDA and SQIVND (reference sequence). In DNA form, the CDR3 reads TGTGCCAGTAGTATTAGCGGGAGGGCATCCTATGAGCAGTTCTTC. Translating gives CASSISGRASYEQFF.

This rearrangement joins TRBV28 to TRBJ1-5; D is perhaps TRBD1 (5 bases). V was clipped by 6 bases and J by 3 bases, with 15 bases between them. In germline, CDR1 is MDHEN, CDR2 SYDVKM. The CDR3 loop spans 15 amino acids. The CDR3 region is CASSSLQVTNQPQHF. DNA of the CDR3: TGTGCCAGCAGCAGTCTACAGGTGACCAATCAGCCCCAGCATTTT.

The genes are TRBV28 and TRBJ2-3; 8 bases line up with TRBD2. The CDR3 loop spans 16 amino acids. Trimming removed 3 bases from V and 6 bases from J; junction bases left unmatched: 11. Germline V gene data show CDR1 as MDHEN and CDR2 as SYDVKM. CDR3 protein: CASSFGLAMPPDTQYF. The CDR3 nucleotides read TGTGCCAGCAGTTTCGGACTAGCAATGCCACCCGATACGCAGTATTTT.

The chain combines TRBV4-1 with TRBJ1-4; D may be TRBD1 (5 bases). This CDR3 is 14 amino acids long. V shed 1 base and J shed 8 bases, with 11 bases lying between them. Germline CDR1 is MGHRA and CDR2 is YSYEKL. For the CDR3, the DNA is TGCGCCAGCAGCCAAGTGGGGCCTAGGGAAAAACTGTTTTTT. It is translated as CASSQVGPREKLFF.

The rearrangement links TRBV30 to TRBJ2-3, with a tentative D call TRBD2 (6 bases). CDR1 GTSNPN and CDR2 SVGIG come from the germline V gene (reference sequence). The CDR3 loop spans 14 amino acids. The ends were cut back, 5 bases at V and 0 bases at J, with 12 bases in the middle. The CDR3 reads CAWDGLASTDTQYF. CDR3 sequence (DNA): TGTGCCTGGGACGGTCTAGCGAGCACAGATACGCAGTATTTT.

The chain is built from TRBV15 and TRBJ1-5, with TRBD1 matching 7 bases. Germline loops: CDR1 LNHNV, CDR2 YYDKDF (reference sequence). The CDR3 runs 17 residues. J lost 0 bases, V lost 6 bases, and 11 bases had no gene match. In DNA, the CDR3 is TGTGCCACCAGTTTGGGGACAGCAACTTATAGCAATCAGCCCCAGCATTTT. It is translated as CATSLGTATYSNQPQHF. Filled out from reference TRBV15 and TRBJ1-5, the complete variable domain reads DAMVIQNPRYQVTQFGKPVTLSCSQTLNHNVMYWYQQKSSQAPKLLFHYYDKDFNNEADTPDNFQSRRPNTSFCFLDIRSPGLGDTAMYLCATSLGTATYSNQPQHFGDGTRLSIL.

The chain has TRBV25-1 and TRBJ1-2; D perhaps matches TRBD1 (6 bases). Deletions cut 3 bases from V and 6 bases from J, with 17 bases between. Germline lookup yields CDR1 MGHDK and CDR2 SYGVNS. The CDR3 runs 15 residues. The CDR3, as DNA: TGTGCCAGCAGTGAGGGCAGGGGCCGAAACCATGGCTACACCTTC. It specifies CASSEGRGRNHGYTF.

The rearrangement joins TRBV14 to TRBJ2-6; the D gene is possibly TRBD2 (5 bases). The germline CDR1 and CDR2 sequences are SGHDN and FVKESK. V gave up 6 bases and J gave up 1 base, with 7 bases separating them. The CDR3 has 14 residues. DNA of the CDR3: TGTGCCAGCAGTCGGGGTTCTGGGGCCAACGTCCTGACTTTC. Its translation: CASSRGSGANVLTF.

The chain links TRBV2 to TRBJ1-6; D perhaps matches TRBD1 (5 bases). Germline-derived CDR1 and CDR2 are SNHLY and FYNNEI. The germline V and J ends were trimmed by 4 bases and 7 bases, with 11 bases remaining between them. The CDR3 is made up of 14 amino acids. CDR3 sequence reads: CASSGQGGNSPLHF. CDR3 bases: TGTGCCAGCAGTGGCCAGGGTGGGAATTCACCCCTCCACTTT.

This clone was found a few times. The V and J genes are TRBV7-8 and TRBJ2-3; 10 bases map to TRBD1. The CDR3 has 17 amino acids. Looked up from germline, CDR1 is SGHVS and CDR2 is FQNEAQ. The junction had 12 bases not matched to a gene; V was cut back by 5 bases and J by 4 bases. CDR3 nucleotides: TGTGCCAGCAGCCGACGTCCGTTAGGACAGGGGGCAGATACGCAGTATTTT. Its protein product is CASSRRPLGQGADTQYF.

The chain couples TRBV5-6 to TRBJ1-6; 7 nucleotides match TRBD1. V dropped 3 bases and J dropped 4; count of bases not matched to a gene: 4. The CDR3 is 15 residues long. Germline assignment: CDR1 SGHDT and CDR2 YYEEEE. The CDR3 nucleotides are TGTGCCAGCAGCTCCCCGGGACAGTATAATTCACCCCTCCACTTT. This gives the protein CASSSPGQYNSPLHF.

V gene TRBV2 combines with J gene TRBJ1-6, with 9 bases fitting TRBD1. With 5 bases clipped from V and 7 bases from J, the junction kept 6 bases outside the gene matches. This CDR3 spans 15 amino acids. Germline loops: CDR1 SNHLY, CDR2 FYNNEI. The DNA for the CDR3 is TGTGCCAGCAGTTCGGACAGGGGAAGGAATTCACCCCTCCACTTT. This translates into CASSSDRGRNSPLHF.

This clone showed up just once. The chain employs TRBV2 and TRBJ2-2; the D gene is possibly TRBD2 (6 bases). The CDR3 consists of 14 residues. Trimming shortened V by 6 bases and J by 4 bases, and 12 bases separated the two germline ends. Per germline, CDR1 SNHLY and CDR2 FYNNEI. This chain's CDR3 is CASSRMGGTGELFF. CDR3 in DNA: TGTGCCAGCAGCAGAATGGGGGGCACCGGGGAGCTGTTTTTT.

V is TRBV19 and J is TRBJ2-1, with TRBD2 matching 8 bases. The CDR3 length is 17 residues. Germline V gives CDR1 LNHDA, CDR2 SQIVND (reference sequence). V was pared by 1 base and J by 6 bases, with 11 bases of the junction left unmatched. CDR3 protein: CASSIAIAGRLANEQFF. In DNA form, the CDR3 reads TGTGCCAGTAGTATAGCGATAGCGGGGCGTTTGGCCAATGAGCAGTTCTTC.

This rearrangement joins TRBV4-1 to TRBJ2-3; tentative D call: TRBD1 (6 bases). Germline CDR1 is MGHRA and CDR2 is YSYEKL. This CDR3 is 16 amino acids long. V lost 0 bases to trimming and J lost 5 bases, with 15 bases between them. The DNA of the CDR3 is TGCGCCAGCAGCCAAGATGTGCAGGGGTGGGGAGATACGCAGTATTTT. It yields the protein CASSQDVQGWGDTQYF.

The V gene is TRBV6-6, the J gene TRBJ2-1, with 8 bases that match TRBD1. J lost 3 bases, V lost 2 bases, and 6 bases had no gene match. The CDR3 consists of 16 residues. Germline V CDR1 and CDR2: MNHNY, SVGAGI (reference sequence). CDR3 in DNA: TGTGCCAGCAGTTACCGCGGCAGGGGGCACTACAATGAGCAGTTCTTC. Amino acid sequence: CASSYRGRGHYNEQFF.

This rearrangement joins TRBV7-9 to TRBJ1-3, with D perhaps matching TRBD1 (5 bases). The germline V gene has CDR1 SEHNR and CDR2 FQNEAQ (reference sequence). Trimming shortened V by 3 bases and J by 2 bases, and 14 bases separated the two germline ends. The CDR3 length is 16 residues. The CDR3 DNA follows: TGTGCCAGCAGCTTTTGGGGCCCCGCGGCTGGAAACACCATATATTTT. This translates into CASSFWGPAAGNTIYF.

This clone was picked up a small number of times. The V call is TRBV10-3, the J call TRBJ1-6; D gene ambiguous. The length of the CDR3 is 13 residues. Germline CDR1 ENHRY, CDR2 SYGVKD. The ends were cut back, 2 bases at V and 7 bases at J, with 6 bases in the middle. The CDR3 is CAISEVQNSPLHF. The CDR3 DNA is TGTGCCATCAGTGAGGTCCAGAATTCACCCCTCCACTTT.

V usage is TRBV6-5 and J usage is TRBJ1-5; no clear D. The length of the CDR3 is 15 residues. Trimming pared 5 bases from V and 5 bases from J, leaving 16 bases between. The germline CDR1 and CDR2 sequences are MNHEY and SVGAGI. This chain's CDR3 is CASSPHREFDQPQHF. Here the CDR3 DNA reads TGTGCCAGCAGTCCCCACAGAGAATTTGATCAGCCCCAGCATTTT.

The chain combines TRBV2 with TRBJ2-7; TRBD2 agrees at 11 bases. The CDR3 loop spans 15 amino acids. The germline CDR1 and CDR2 sequences are SNHLY and FYNNEI. After removal of 7 bases from V and 6 bases from J, the junction contained 11 bases not matched to a gene. The CDR3 DNA reads TGTGCCAGCACTACGGTTGCTAGCGGGAGGAGCGAGCAGTACTTC. Translated, it gives CASTTVASGRSEQYF. Based on the CDR3 plus reference TRBV2 and TRBJ2-7, the full variable domain is EPEVTQTPSHQVTQMGQEVILRCVPISNHLYFYWYRQILGQKVEFLVSFYNNEISEKSEIFDDQFSVERPDGSNFTLKIRSTKLEDSAMYFCASTTVASGRSEQYFGPGTRLTVT.

The chain employs TRBV6-5 and TRBJ2-3; 10 nucleotides match TRBD2. The germline CDR1 and CDR2 sequences are MNHEY and SVGAGI. The CDR3 totals 15 residues. V lost 5 bases to trimming and J lost 1 base; unmatched junction nucleotides: 3. This chain's CDR3 is CASSPSGRGTDTQYF. The CDR3 DNA follows: TGTGCCAGCAGTCCCAGCGGGAGGGGCACAGATACGCAGTATTTT.

The J gene is TRBJ2-1, the V gene TRBV7-6, with D unresolved. The germline V gene has CDR1 SGHVS and CDR2 FNYEAQ. Between the trimmed V and J ends, which lost 8 bases and 4 bases, there was a span of 12 bases. CDR3 length: 13 amino acids. This CDR3 is CASSLATYNEQFF. DNA of the CDR3: TGTGCCAGCTCTTTAGCCACGTACAATGAGCAGTTCTTC.